This TCR beta chain was profiled in a study of T cells in Graves' hyperthyroidism and ophthalmopathy. This CDR3 contains 13 residues. J lost 8 bases, V lost 2 bases, and 3 bases had no gene match. Germline CDR1 reads SGHAT; CDR2 reads FQDESV (reference sequence). What was amplified from RNA transcripts were TCR beta CDR3 regions. The HTBI primer set served for first-round RT-PCR of the TCR CDR3. One entry per CDR3 protein results from TCRdb running MiXCR on the multiplex PCR reads. The data show roughly 740,000 distinct CDR3 sequences, with 16% seen just once and around 7.7% held by the top ten. This clonotype occurred a few times.

V is TRBV11-1 and J is TRBJ2-4, with 7 bases aligning to TRBD2. The TCR comes from a young man with Graves' hyperthyroidism. Sequencing was performed on blood. The CDR3 coding sequence is TGTGCCAGCAGCTTATTTGGGGGGGACATTCAGTACTTC. Encoded protein: CASSLFGGDIQYF.